This T cell receptor beta chain was captured by sequencing in a study of T cells in Graves' hyperthyroidism and ophthalmopathy. As for the study in general: Peripheral blood was collected at initial diagnosis, before any treatment.

Germline V gene sequence: CDR1 DFQATT, CDR2 SNEGSKA (reference sequence). This CDR3 contains 13 residues. V dropped 6 bases and J dropped 6; count of bases not matched to a gene: 7. This clonotype was seen a few times. Amplification yielded TCR beta CDR3 regions, with RNA transcripts as the source. HTBI primers were the set used in a first-round RT-PCR of the TCR CDR3. TCRdb itself ran the multiplex PCR reads through MiXCR, one entry per CDR3 protein. This table holds over 500,000 distinct CDR3 sequences, about a sixth found once. This chain uses TRBV20-1 with TRBJ1-4; 7 bases line up with TRBD1. This sequence was found in a woman under 30 with Graves' ophthalmopathy. Source material: blood. The CDR3 coding sequence is TGCAGTGCGCGGGACAGACGGTATGAAAAACTGTTTTTT. Residues: CSARDRRYEKLFF.